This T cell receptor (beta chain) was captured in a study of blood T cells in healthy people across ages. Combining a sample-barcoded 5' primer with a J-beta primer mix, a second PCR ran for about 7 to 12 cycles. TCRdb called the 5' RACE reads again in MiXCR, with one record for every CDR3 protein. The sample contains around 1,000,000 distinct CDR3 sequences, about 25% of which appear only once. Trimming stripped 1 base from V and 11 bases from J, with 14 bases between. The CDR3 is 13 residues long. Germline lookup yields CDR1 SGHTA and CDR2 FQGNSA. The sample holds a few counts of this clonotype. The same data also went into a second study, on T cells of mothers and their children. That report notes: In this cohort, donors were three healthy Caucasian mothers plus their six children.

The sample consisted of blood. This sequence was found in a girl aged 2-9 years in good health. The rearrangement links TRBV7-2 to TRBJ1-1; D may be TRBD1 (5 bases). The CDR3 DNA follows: TGTGCCAGCAGCTTAGAGTGGGGCCGGGTGGCTTTCTTT. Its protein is CASSLEWGRVAFF.